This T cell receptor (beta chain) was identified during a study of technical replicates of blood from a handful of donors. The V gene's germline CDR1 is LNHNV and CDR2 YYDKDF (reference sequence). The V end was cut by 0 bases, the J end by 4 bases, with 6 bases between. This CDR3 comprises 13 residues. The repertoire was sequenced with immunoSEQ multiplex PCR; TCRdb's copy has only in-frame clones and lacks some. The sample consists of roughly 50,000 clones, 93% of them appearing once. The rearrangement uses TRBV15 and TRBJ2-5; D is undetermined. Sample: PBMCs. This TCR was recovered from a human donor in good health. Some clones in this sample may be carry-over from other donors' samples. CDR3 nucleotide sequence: TGTGCCACCAGCAGAGAAACGAGAGAGACCCAGTACTTC. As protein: CATSRETRETQYF.